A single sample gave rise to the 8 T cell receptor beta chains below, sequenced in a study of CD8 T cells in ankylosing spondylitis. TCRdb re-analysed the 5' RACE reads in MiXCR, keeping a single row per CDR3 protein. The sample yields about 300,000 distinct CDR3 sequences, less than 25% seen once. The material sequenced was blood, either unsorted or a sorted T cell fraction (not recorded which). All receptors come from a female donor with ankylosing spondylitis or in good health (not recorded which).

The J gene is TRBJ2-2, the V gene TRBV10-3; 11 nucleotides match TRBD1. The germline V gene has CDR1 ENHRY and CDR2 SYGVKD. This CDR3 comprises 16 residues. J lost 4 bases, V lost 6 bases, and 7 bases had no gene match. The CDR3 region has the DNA TGTGCCATCAGAAATTCCGGGACAGGGGGCACCGGGGAGCTGTTTTTT. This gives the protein CAIRNSGTGGTGELFF.

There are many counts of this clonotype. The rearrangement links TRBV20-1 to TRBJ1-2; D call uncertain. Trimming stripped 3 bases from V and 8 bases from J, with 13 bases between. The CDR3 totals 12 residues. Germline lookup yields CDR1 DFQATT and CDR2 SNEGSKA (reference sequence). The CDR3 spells CSASRQDEGYTF. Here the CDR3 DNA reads TGCAGTGCTAGTAGGCAGGATGAAGGCTACACCTTC.

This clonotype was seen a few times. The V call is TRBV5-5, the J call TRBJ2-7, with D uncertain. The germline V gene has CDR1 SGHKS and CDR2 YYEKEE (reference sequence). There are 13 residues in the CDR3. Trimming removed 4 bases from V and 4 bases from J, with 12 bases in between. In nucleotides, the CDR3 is TGTGCCAGCAGCCCGGGTTTTGGTTACGAGCAGTACTTC. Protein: CASSPGFGYEQYF.

The chain's CDR3 is CASSKQGKSEQFF. The CDR3 DNA is TGTGCCAGCAGTAAACAGGGGAAGAGTGAGCAGTTCTTC. The chain recombines TRBV6-2 or TRBV6-3 with TRBJ2-1; 7 bases line up with TRBD1. J gave up 9 bases and V 5 bases, and 7 bases lay outside the gene matches. There are 13 residues in the CDR3. CDR1 and CDR2 from the germline V gene are MNHEY and SVGEGT.

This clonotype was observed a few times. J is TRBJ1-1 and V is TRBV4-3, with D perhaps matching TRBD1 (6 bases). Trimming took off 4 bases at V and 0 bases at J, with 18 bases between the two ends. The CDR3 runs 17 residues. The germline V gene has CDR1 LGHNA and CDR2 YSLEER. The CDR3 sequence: CASSLGAGFKMNTEAFF. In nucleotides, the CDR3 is TGCGCCAGCAGCCTGGGGGCGGGTTTTAAAATGAACACTGAAGCTTTCTTT.

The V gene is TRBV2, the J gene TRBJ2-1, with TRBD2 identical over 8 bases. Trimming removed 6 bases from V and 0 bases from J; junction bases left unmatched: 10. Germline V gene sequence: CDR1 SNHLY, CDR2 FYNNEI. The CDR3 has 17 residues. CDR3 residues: CASRELAGPISYNEQFF. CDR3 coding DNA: TGTGCCAGCAGGGAGCTAGCGGGCCCTATCTCCTACAATGAGCAGTTCTTC.

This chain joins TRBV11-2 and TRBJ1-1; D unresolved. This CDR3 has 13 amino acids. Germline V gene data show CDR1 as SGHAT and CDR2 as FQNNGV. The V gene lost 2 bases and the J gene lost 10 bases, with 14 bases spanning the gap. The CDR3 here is CASSLLGNSGAFF. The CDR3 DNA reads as TGTGCCAGCAGCTTATTAGGGAATAGCGGAGCTTTCTTT.

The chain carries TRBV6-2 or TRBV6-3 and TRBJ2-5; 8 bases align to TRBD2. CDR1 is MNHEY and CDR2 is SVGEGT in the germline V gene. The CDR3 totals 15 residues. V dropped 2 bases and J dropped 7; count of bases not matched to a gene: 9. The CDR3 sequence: CASSYHGAGVRTQYF. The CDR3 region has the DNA TGTGCCAGCAGTTACCACGGAGCGGGAGTCCGGACCCAGTACTTC.